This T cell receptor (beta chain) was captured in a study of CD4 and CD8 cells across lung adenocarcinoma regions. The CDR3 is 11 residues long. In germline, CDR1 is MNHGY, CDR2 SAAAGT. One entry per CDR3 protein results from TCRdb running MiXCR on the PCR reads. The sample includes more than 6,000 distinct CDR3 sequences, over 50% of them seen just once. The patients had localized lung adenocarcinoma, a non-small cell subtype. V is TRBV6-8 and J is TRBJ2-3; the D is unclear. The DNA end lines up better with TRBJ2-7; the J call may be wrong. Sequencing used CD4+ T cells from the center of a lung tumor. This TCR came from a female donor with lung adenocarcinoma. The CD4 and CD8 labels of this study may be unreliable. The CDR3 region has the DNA TGTGCCAGCAGTGACCAAGATACGCAGTACTTC. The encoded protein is CASSDQDTQYF.